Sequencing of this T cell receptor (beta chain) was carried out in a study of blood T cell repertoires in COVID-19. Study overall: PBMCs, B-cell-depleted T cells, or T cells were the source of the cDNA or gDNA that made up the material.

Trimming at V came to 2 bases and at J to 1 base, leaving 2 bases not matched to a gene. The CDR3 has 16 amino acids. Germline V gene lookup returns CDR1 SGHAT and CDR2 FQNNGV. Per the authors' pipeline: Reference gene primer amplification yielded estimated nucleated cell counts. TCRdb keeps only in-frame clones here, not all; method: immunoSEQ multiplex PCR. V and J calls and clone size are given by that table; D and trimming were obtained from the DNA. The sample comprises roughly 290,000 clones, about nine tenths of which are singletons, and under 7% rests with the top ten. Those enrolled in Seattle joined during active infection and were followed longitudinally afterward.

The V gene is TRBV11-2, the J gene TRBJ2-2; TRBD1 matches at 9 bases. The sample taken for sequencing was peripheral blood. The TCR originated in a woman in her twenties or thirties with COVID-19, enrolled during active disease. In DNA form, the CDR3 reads TGTGCCAGCAGCTTATACAGGGGGCGGAACACCGGGGAGCTGTTTTTT. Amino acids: CASSLYRGRNTGELFF.